The 19 T cell receptor beta chains below were found in one sample sequenced in a study of blood T cell repertoires in COVID-19. Sequenced by immunoSEQ multiplex PCR; TCRdb stores in-frame clones only, minus some. The sample carries about 80,000 clones, around 81% recorded once. Sequenced input: peripheral blood. The source of these receptors is a human donor in a cohort sampled during active COVID-19.

The CDR3 here is CASSQDGVGGDTQYF. In nucleotides, the CDR3 is TGCGCCAGCAGCCAAGACGGGGTGGGAGGAGATACGCAGTATTTT. This chain uses TRBV4-1 with TRBJ2-3, with a weak D call TRBD2 (6 bases). Trimming cost V 0 bases and J 5 bases, with 12 bases left between them. CDR1 is MGHRA and CDR2 is YSYEKL in the germline V gene. The CDR3 contains 15 residues.

The gene calls are TRBV5-1 and TRBJ1-1, with TRBD1 as a possible D gene (6 bases). Germline-derived CDR1 and CDR2 are SGHRS and YFSETQ. This CDR3 contains 14 residues. The V and J ends lost 4 bases and 7 bases respectively, with 17 bases between them. CDR3 nucleotides: TGCGCCAGCAGCGTTCTACAGGGCGGTGATGAAGCTTTCTTT. It is translated as CASSVLQGGDEAFF. The whole variable domain, remainder taken from reference TRBV5-1 and TRBJ1-1, is KAGVTQTPRYLIKTRGQQVTLSCSPISGHRSVSWYQQTPGQGLQFLFEYFSETQRNKGNFPGRFSGRQFSNSRSEMNVSTLELGDSALYLCASSVLQGGDEAFFGQGTRLTVV.

The genes are TRBV5-1 and TRBJ1-2; 7 positions agree with TRBD1. Germline V gene sequence: CDR1 SGHRS, CDR2 YFSETQ. The V and J ends lost 0 bases and 8 bases, in that order; junction bases with no gene match: 7. The CDR3 is made up of 14 amino acids. In DNA, the CDR3 is TGCGCCAGCAGCTTGGGACAGGGAGATGAAGGCTACACCTTC. Translated, it gives CASSLGQGDEGYTF.

The chain joins TRBV10-2 to TRBJ2-1; the match to TRBD2 covers 7 bases. The CDR3 loop spans 15 amino acids. CDR1 and CDR2 (germline): WSHSY, SAAADI. After removal of 4 bases from V and 1 base from J, the junction contained 4 bases not matched to a gene. The CDR3 protein is CASSGGGRSYNEQFF. The CDR3 DNA follows: TGCGCCAGCAGTGGGGGCGGGAGATCCTACAATGAGCAGTTCTTC.

The chain recombines TRBV5-6 with TRBJ2-3, with 7 bases aligning to TRBD2. V was pared by 3 bases and J by 0 bases, with 10 bases of the junction left unmatched. The CDR3 covers 17 residues. CDR1 is SGHDT, CDR2 YYEEEE, per germline. Here the CDR3 reads CASSSGAGDSSTDTQYF. The CDR3 nucleotides are TGTGCCAGCAGCTCGGGTGCGGGGGACTCTAGCACAGATACGCAGTATTTT.

The V call is TRBV3-1 (or the pseudogene TRBV3-2), the J call TRBJ2-5, with D perhaps TRBD2 (5 bases). From germline, CDR1 is LGHDT and CDR2 YNNKEL (reference sequence). V shed 8 bases and J shed 4 bases, with 14 bases lying between them. The CDR3 contains 13 residues. The DNA for the CDR3 is TGTGCCAGCGTTGATAGCGCCCGAGAGACCCAGTACTTC. It encodes CASVDSARETQYF.

V gene TRBV7-2 combines with J gene TRBJ2-2, with TRBD2 matching 13 bases. The CDR3 length is 17 residues. With V trimmed by 1 base and J by 9 bases, 8 bases remained unmatched. Germline lookup yields CDR1 SGHTA and CDR2 FQGNSA. As DNA, the CDR3 is TGTGCCAGCAGCTTAGGCGGGACTAGCGGGGACAGGCGGGAGCTGTTTTTT. This codes for CASSLGGTSGDRRELFF.

The V call is TRBV24-1, the J call TRBJ2-5, with a tentative D call TRBD2 (5 bases). CDR1 is KGHDR, CDR2 SFDVKD, per germline. This CDR3 is built from 13 residues. The V end lost 4 bases, the J end lost 5 bases, and 10 bases lay between the germline ends. The DNA of the CDR3 is TGTGCCACCAGTGAGTACGGAGGTGAGACCCAGTACTTC. It specifies CATSEYGGETQYF.

On this clone itself: A read error may produce the germline difference seen at one junction end. J is TRBJ1-2 and V is TRBV4-1, with unresolved D. The germline CDR1 and CDR2 sequences are MGHRA and YSYEKL. The CDR3 is made up of 13 amino acids. The CDR3, as DNA: TGCGCCAGCAGTCAAGTGTCGGGGAGAGGCTACACCTTC. Residues: CASSQVSGRGYTF.

In nucleotides, the CDR3 is TGTGCAAGTCGCCCGGAGGGAAAAGCGCGCACAGATACGCAGTATTTT. Translating it yields CASRPEGKARTDTQYF. The chain links TRBV12-2 to TRBJ2-3; the table's D call, TRBD2, has no DNA check behind it. TRBV12-2 is an annotated pseudogene. The CDR3 runs 16 residues.

The gene calls are TRBV5-1 and TRBJ1-2, with TRBD1 identical over 8 bases. The germline V gene has CDR1 SGHRS and CDR2 YFSETQ. V lost 6 bases and J lost 4; bases outside the gene matches: 14. The CDR3 runs to 16 residues. The CDR3 region is CASTLSIGQGVYGYTF. The CDR3, as DNA: TGCGCCAGCACTCTTTCCATCGGACAGGGTGTCTATGGCTACACCTTC.

This rearrangement joins TRBV5-5 to TRBJ2-5; 9 nucleotides line up with TRBD2. The CDR3 length is 15 residues. Germline loops: CDR1 SGHKS, CDR2 YYEKEE (reference sequence). V gave up 4 bases and J gave up 1 base; unmatched junction bases: 5. CDR3 bases: TGTGCCAGCAGCCCTTGGCGGGAGGGCCAAGAGACCCAGTACTTC. Encoded protein: CASSPWREGQETQYF.

DNA of the CDR3: TGTGCCAGCAAGGGGGCCTCCGGGGACACCGGGGAGCTGTTTTTT. This gives the protein CASKGASGDTGELFF. J is TRBJ2-2 and V is TRBV2, with 7 nucleotides matching TRBD1. V trimming: 7 bases; J trimming: 3 bases; junction bases outside the gene matches: 8. This CDR3 is built from 15 residues. Germline V lookup: CDR1 SNHLY, CDR2 FYNNEI.

The rearrangement joins TRBV2 to TRBJ2-7; D perhaps matches TRBD1 (6 bases). Germline CDR1 is SNHLY and CDR2 is FYNNEI. V lost 6 bases to trimming and J lost 2 bases, with 11 bases between them. The CDR3 is made up of 13 amino acids. The CDR3 region has the DNA TGTGCCAGCAGGGTAGGGGGAACCTACGAGCAGTACGTC. Its translation is CASRVGGTYEQYV.

The V and J genes are TRBV30 and TRBJ1-1; D remains unclear. The CDR3 consists of 13 residues. V lost 1 base, J lost 1 base, and 7 bases lay in between. CDR1 and CDR2 from the germline V gene are GTSNPN and SVGIG (reference sequence). DNA for the CDR3: TGTGCCTGGAGTGCTGACTCGAACACTGAAGCTTTCTTT. It translates to CAWSADSNTEAFF.

This clone occurred a few times. This specimen includes other DNA sequences encoding the same CDR3. V usage is TRBV7-9 and J usage is TRBJ2-1; 10 positions agree with TRBD2. With V trimmed by 5 bases and J by 3 bases, 4 bases remained unmatched. Per the germline V gene, CDR1 is SEHNR and CDR2 is FQNEAQ (reference sequence). The CDR3 has 15 amino acids. The CDR3 protein is CASSPTSGFYNEQFF. As DNA, the CDR3 is TGTGCCAGCAGCCCGACTAGCGGGTTCTACAATGAGCAGTTCTTC. Combining the CDR3 with reference TRBV7-9 and TRBJ2-1 gives the whole variable domain DTGVSQNPRHKITKRGQNVTFRCDPISEHNRLYWYRQTLGQGPEFLTYFQNEAQLEKSRLLSDRFSAERPKGSFSTLEIQRTEQGDSAMYLCASSPTSGFYNEQFFGPGTRLTVL.

This clone has only a few counts. J is TRBJ1-6 and V is TRBV5-1; 9 nucleotides align to TRBD1. The CDR3 runs to 15 residues. Germline lookup yields CDR1 SGHRS and CDR2 YFSETQ. After removal of 4 bases from V and 9 bases from J, the junction contained 8 bases not matched to a gene. CDR3 amino acids: CASSGPGQGVSPLHF. The CDR3, as DNA: TGCGCCAGCAGCGGGCCGGGACAGGGAGTTTCACCCCTCCACTTT.

The chain recombines TRBV15 with TRBJ2-3, with 9 positions matching TRBD2. CDR3 size: 15 residues. The V gene's germline CDR1 is LNHNV and CDR2 YYDKDF (reference sequence). The trim removed 3 bases at V and 4 bases at J, leaving 5 bases unmatched. The CDR3 DNA reads TGTGCCACCAGCAGTGGACTAGCGTGGGCAGATACGCAGTATTTT. Translated, it gives CATSSGLAWADTQYF.

This clone was found once. This chain links TRBV5-6 with TRBJ2-1; unclear D gene. Per the germline V gene, CDR1 is SGHDT and CDR2 is YYEEEE. The CDR3 is made up of 12 amino acids. V gave up 2 bases and J gave up 2 bases, with 2 bases separating them. CDR3 in DNA: TGTGCCAGCAGCTTTACCTACAATGAGCAGTTCTTC. It specifies CASSFTYNEQFF.